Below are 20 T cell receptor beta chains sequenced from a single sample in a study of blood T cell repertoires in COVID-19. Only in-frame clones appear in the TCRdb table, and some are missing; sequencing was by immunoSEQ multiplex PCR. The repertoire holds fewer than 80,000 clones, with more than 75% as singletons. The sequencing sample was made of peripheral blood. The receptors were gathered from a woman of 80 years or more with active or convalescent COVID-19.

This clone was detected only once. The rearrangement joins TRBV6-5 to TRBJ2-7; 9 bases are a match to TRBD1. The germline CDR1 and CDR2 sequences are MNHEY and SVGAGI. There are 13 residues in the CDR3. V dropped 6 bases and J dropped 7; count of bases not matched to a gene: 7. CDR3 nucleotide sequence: TGTGCCAGCAGCGTGACAGGGGGTGGTGAGCAGTACTTC. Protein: CASSVTGGGEQYF.

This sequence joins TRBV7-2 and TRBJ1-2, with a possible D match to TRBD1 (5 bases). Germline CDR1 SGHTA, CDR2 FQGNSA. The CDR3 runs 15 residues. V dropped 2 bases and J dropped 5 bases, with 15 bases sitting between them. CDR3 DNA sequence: TGTGCCAGCAGCTTAACGGACACGTTGAGATATGGCTACACCTTC. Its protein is CASSLTDTLRYGYTF.

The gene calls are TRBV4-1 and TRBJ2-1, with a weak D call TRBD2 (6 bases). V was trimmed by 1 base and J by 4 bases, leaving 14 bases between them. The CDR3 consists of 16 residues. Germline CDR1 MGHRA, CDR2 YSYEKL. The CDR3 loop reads CASSQAPSARYNEQFF. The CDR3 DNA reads TGCGCCAGCAGCCAAGCCCCTAGCGCCCGTTACAATGAGCAGTTCTTC.

The CDR3 loop reads CASSQGQGGYGYTF. In DNA, the CDR3 is TGTGCCAGCAGCCAAGGTCAAGGGGGCTATGGCTACACCTTC. This chain uses TRBV4-2 with TRBJ1-2; TRBD1 might be the D (6 bases). V gave up 1 base and J gave up 4 bases, with 10 bases separating them. Germline V CDR1 and CDR2: LGHNA, YNFKEQ. The CDR3 covers 14 residues.

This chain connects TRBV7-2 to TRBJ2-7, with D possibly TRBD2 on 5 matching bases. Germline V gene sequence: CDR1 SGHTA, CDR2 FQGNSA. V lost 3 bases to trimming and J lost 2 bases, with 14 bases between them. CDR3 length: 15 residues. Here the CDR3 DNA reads TGTGCCAGCAGCTTTTCGCGGGTTGAAACCTACGAGCAGTACTTC. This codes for CASSFSRVETYEQYF.

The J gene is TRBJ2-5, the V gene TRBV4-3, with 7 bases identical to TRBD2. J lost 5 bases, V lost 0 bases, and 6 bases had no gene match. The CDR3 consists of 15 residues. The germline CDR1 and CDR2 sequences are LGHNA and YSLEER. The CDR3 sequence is CASSQDRGGVETQYF. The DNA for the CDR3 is TGCGCCAGCAGCCAAGATCGGGGAGGGGTCGAGACCCAGTACTTC.

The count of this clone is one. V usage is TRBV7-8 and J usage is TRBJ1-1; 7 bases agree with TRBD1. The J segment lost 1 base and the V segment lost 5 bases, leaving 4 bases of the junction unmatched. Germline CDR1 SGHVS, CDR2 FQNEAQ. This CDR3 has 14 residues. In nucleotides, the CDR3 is TGTGCCAGCAGCCTTGGACAGGAGAACACTGAAGCTTTCTTT. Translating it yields CASSLGQENTEAFF. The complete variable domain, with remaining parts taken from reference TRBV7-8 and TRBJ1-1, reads GAGVSQSPRYKVAKRGQDVALRCDPISGHVSLFWYQQALGQGPEFLTYFQNEAQLDKSGLPSDRFFAERPEGSVSTLKIQRTQQEDSAVYLCASSLGQENTEAFFGQGTRLTVV.

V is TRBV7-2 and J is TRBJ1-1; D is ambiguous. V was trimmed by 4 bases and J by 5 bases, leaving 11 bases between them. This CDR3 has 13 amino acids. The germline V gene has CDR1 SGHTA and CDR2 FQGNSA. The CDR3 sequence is CASSSKGGTEAFF. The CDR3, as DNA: TGTGCCAGCAGCTCCAAGGGCGGGACTGAAGCTTTCTTT.

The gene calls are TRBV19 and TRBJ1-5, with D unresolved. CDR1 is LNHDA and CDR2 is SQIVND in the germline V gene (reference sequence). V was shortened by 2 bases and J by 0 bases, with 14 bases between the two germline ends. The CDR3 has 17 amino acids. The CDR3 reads CASSIRWRYNSNQPQHF. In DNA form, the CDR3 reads TGTGCCAGTAGTATAAGGTGGAGATATAATAGCAATCAGCCCCAGCATTTT.

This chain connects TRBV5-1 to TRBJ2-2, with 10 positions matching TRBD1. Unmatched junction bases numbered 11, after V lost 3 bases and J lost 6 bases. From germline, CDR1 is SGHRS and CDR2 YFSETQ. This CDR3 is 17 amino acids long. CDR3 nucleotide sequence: TGCGCCAGCAGCTCCAGACCCGGGACAGGGGCGGCCGGGGAGCTGTTTTTT. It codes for CASSSRPGTGAAGELFF.

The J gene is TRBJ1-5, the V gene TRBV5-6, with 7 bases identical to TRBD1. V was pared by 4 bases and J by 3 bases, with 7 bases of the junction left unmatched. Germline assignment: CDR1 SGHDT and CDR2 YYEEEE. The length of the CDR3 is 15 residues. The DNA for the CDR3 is TGTGCCAGCAGCGGGATGGGGACAGCCAATCAGCCCCAGCATTTT. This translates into CASSGMGTANQPQHF.

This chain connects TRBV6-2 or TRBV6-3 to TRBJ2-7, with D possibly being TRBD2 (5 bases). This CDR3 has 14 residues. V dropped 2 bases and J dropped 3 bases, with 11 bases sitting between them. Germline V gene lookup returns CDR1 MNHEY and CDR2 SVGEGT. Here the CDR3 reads CASSYMSGFYEQYF. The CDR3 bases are TGTGCCAGCAGTTACATGAGCGGCTTCTACGAGCAGTACTTC.

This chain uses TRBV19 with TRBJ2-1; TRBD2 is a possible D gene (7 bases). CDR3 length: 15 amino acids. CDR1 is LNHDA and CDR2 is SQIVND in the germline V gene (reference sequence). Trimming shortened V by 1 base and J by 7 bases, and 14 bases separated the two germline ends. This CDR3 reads CASSIGTRGKNEQFF. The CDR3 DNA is TGTGCCAGTAGTATAGGGACTAGGGGGAAGAATGAGCAGTTCTTC.

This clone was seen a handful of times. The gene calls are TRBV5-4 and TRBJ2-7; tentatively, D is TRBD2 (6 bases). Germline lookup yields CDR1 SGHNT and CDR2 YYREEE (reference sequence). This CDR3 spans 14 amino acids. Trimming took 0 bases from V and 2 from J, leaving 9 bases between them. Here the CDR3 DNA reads TGTGCCAGCAGCTTGGCCGGGGGACCCTACGAGCAGTACTTC. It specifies CASSLAGGPYEQYF.

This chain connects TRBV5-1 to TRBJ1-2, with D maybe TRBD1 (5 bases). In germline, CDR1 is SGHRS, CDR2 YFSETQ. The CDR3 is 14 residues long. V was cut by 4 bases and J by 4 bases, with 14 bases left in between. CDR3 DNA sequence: TGCGCCAGCAGCCCGGAGACAGTACTCTATGGCTACACCTTC. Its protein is CASSPETVLYGYTF.

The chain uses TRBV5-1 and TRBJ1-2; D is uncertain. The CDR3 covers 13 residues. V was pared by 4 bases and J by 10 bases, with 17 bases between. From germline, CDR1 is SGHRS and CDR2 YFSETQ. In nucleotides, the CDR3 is TGCGCCAGCAGCCTACCTGGCATGGAGGACTACACCTTC. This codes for CASSLPGMEDYTF.

CDR3 loop: CASTVDETGGNSPLHF. CDR3 in DNA: TGTGCCAGCACCGTGGACGAGACAGGGGGTAATTCACCCCTCCACTTT. The gene calls are TRBV5-4 and TRBJ1-6; 9 bases are shared with TRBD1. The J segment lost 6 bases and the V segment lost 6 bases, leaving 10 bases of the junction unmatched. This CDR3 region has 16 residues. CDR1 and CDR2 from the germline V gene are SGHNT and YYREEE (reference sequence). The variable domain in full, completed from reference TRBV5-4 and TRBJ1-6, reads ETGVTQSPTHLIKTRGQQVTLRCSSQSGHNTVSWYQQALGQGPQFIFQYYREEENGRGNFPPRFSGLQFPNYSSELNVNALELDDSALYLCASTVDETGGNSPLHFGNGTRLTVT.

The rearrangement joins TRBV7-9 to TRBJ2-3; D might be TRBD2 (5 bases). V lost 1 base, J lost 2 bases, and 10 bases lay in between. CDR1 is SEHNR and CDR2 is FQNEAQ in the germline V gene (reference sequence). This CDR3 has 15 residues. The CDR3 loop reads CASSLGTRTTDTQYF. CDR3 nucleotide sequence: TGTGCCAGCAGCTTAGGTACTAGGACCACAGATACGCAGTATTTT.

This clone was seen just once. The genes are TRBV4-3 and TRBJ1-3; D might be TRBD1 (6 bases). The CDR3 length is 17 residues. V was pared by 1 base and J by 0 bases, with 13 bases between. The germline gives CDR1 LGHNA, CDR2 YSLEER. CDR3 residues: CASSQGGRGASGNTIYF. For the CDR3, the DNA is TGCGCCAGCAGCCAAGGCGGCAGGGGCGCCTCTGGAAACACCATATATTTT.

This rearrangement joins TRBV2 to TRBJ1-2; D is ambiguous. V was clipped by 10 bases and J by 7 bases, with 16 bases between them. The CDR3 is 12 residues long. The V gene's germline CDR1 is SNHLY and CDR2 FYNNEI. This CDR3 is CATLALASGYTF. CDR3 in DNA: TGTGCCACCCTAGCCCTCGCCTCTGGCTACACCTTC.